The rows below give T cell receptor beta chains drawn from one sample of a study of CD8+ T cells in alopecia areata. Clones were sequenced by immunoSEQ multiplex PCR, and TCRdb holds only the in-frame ones, with some missing. The sample contains around 150,000 clones, 62% of which appear only once. Source material: CD8+ T cells sorted from blood. The receptors shown here come from a human donor in good health. CDR3s include the opening cysteine and the closing phenylalanine or tryptophan. D genes are given only for firm matches. Clone size is given for some rows only: seen once, a few or many times, or a class if the clone is expanded.

abundance	v_gene	d_gene	j_gene	CDR3nt	CDR3aa
.	TRBV4-1	.	TRBJ2-2	TGCGCCAGCAGCCAGACCCTCCGCGCTGGGGAGCTGTTTTTT	CASSQTLRAGELFF
many	TRBV7-3	.	TRBJ2-3	TGTGCCAGCAGCCACCGACTAGGGTTTGGGGCAGATACGCAGTATTTT	CASSHRLGFGADTQYF
.	TRBV29-1	TRBD1	TRBJ2-7	TGCAGCGTTGGCTATGGGACAGGGGACGGCGAGCAGTACTTC	CSVGYGTGDGEQYF
few	TRBV28	.	TRBJ2-7	TGTGCCAGCAGTTTGGGCGGCTCCTACGAGCAGTACTTC	CASSLGGSYEQYF
.	TRBV11-2	.	TRBJ2-5	TGTGCCAGCAGCTTTGAGATTCAAGAGACCCAGTACTTC	CASSFEIQETQYF
.	TRBV14	.	TRBJ2-7	TGTGCCAGCAGCCAAGAGAACTGGCAGGGTATCCACGAGCAGTACTTC	CASSQENWQGIHEQYF
.	TRBV29-1	.	TRBJ2-7	TGCAGCGTTGAATTGGCGGACAGAATCGAGCAGTACTTC	CSVELADRIEQYF
.	TRBV7-9	.	TRBJ2-1	TGTGCCAGCAGCTATCAGGTTTATGAGCAGTTCTTC	CASSYQVYEQFF
once	TRBV7-2	.	TRBJ2-1	TGCGCCAGCAGCACCCAGGCAGGCCGGTCTTTGGATGAGCAGTTCTTC	CASSTQAGRSLDEQFF
.	TRBV6-5	TRBD1	TRBJ2-7	TGTGCCAGCAGTTACGGGACAGACTACGAGCAGTACTTC	CASSYGTDYEQYF
once	TRBV25-1	.	TRBJ2-1	TGTGCCAGCAGTGATTCATCGTCCTACAATGAGCAGTTCTTC	CASSDSSSYNEQFF
once	TRBV5-6	.	TRBJ2-7	TGTGCCAGCAGCTTGGTTTCGGGACCCTACGAGCAGTACTTC	CASSLVSGPYEQYF
.	TRBV27	TRBD2	TRBJ2-2	TGTGCCAGCCATGGAGGGAGGGCCGACACCGGGGAGCTGTTTTTT	CASHGGRADTGELFF
.	TRBV7-3	TRBD1	TRBJ2-5	TGTGCCAGCAGCCCTACCGGGACAGGGGAGACCCAGTACTTC	CASSPTGTGETQYF
once	TRBV7-2	.	TRBJ1-2	TGTGCCAGCAGCTTACTGCCAGGGAAGATGGACTATGGCTACACCTTC	CASSLLPGKMDYGYTF
.	TRBV15	.	TRBJ1-1	TGTGCCGCGTCGACCGGGAACACTGAAGCTTTCTTT	CAASTGNTEAFF
.	TRBV25-1	.	TRBJ2-5	TGTGCCAGCAGTGACCGAGGGTGGGAGACCCAGTACTTC	CASSDRGWETQYF
.	TRBV29-1	.	TRBJ2-2	TGCAGCGTTGATCAAGGGGGTTCGAACACCGGGGAGCTGTTTTTT	CSVDQGGSNTGELFF
.	TRBV9	TRBD2	TRBJ2-1	TGTGCCAGCAGCGTAACCGGGACTAGCGTGTACAATGAGCAGTTCTTC	CASSVTGTSVYNEQFF